What follows describes a single T cell receptor beta chain. The antigen is unknown. The sample comes from a study of T cells in localized non-small cell lung cancer. Findings of the study overall: Peak T cell clonality was found in uninvolved adjacent lung, exceeding tumor.

The CDR3 is made up of 13 amino acids. Germline V gene data show CDR1 as LNHDA and CDR2 as SQIVND (reference sequence). V shed 3 bases and J shed 7 bases, with 10 bases lying between them. Clones were read by immunoSEQ multiplex PCR, and TCRdb kept only the in-frame ones, dropping some. The sample records around 130,000 clones, about 89% being singletons. This chain links TRBV19 with TRBJ2-4; D ambiguous. The source is a female donor older than 55 with stage I lung adenocarcinoma. The source was peripheral blood, collected before any cancer treatment. CDR3 in amino acids: CASSMGNLNIQYF. For the CDR3, the DNA is TGTGCCAGTAGTATGGGGAACTTGAACATTCAGTACTTC.